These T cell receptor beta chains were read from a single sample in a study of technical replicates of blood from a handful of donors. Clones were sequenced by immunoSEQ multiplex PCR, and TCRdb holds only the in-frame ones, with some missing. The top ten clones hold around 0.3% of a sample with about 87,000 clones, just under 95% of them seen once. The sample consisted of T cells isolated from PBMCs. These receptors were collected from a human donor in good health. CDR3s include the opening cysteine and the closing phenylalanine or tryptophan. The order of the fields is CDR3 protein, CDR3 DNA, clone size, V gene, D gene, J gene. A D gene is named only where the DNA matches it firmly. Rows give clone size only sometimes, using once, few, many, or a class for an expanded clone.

cdr3_aa: CASSIVGQVKNQPQHF
cdr3_nt: TGTGCCAGTAGTATAGTGGGCCAGGTGAAGAACCAGCCCCAGCATTTT
clone_size: NA
v_call: TRBV19
d_call: NA
j_call: TRBJ1-5

cdr3_aa: CASFMNTEAFF
cdr3_nt: TGTGCCAGCTTCATGAACACTGAAGCTTTCTTT
clone_size: NA
v_call: TRBV6-1
d_call: NA
j_call: TRBJ1-1

cdr3_aa: CASSRAGVTDTQYF
cdr3_nt: TGTGCCAGCAGCCGAGCGGGCGTCACAGATACGCAGTATTTT
clone_size: once
v_call: TRBV11-3
d_call: NA
j_call: TRBJ2-3

cdr3_aa: CASSHEPSGTDTQYF
cdr3_nt: TGCGCCAGCAGCCACGAGCCGTCTGGCACAGATACGCAGTATTTT
clone_size: NA
v_call: TRBV4-1
d_call: NA
j_call: TRBJ2-3

cdr3_aa: CASTQEQGNTGELFF
cdr3_nt: TGCGCCAGCACACAGGAACAGGGGAACACCGGGGAGCTGTTTTTT
clone_size: once
v_call: TRBV5-1
d_call: NA
j_call: TRBJ2-2

cdr3_aa: CASSIDQGDEQYF
cdr3_nt: TGTGCCAGTAGTATAGATCAGGGCGACGAGCAGTACTTC
clone_size: NA
v_call: TRBV19
d_call: NA
j_call: TRBJ2-7

cdr3_aa: CASSFIRTLNTGELFF
cdr3_nt: TGCGCCAGCAGCTTTATCCGGACACTCAACACCGGGGAGCTGTTTTTT
clone_size: NA
v_call: TRBV5-1
d_call: NA
j_call: TRBJ2-2

cdr3_aa: CASNRGGRFNEQFF
cdr3_nt: TGTGCCAGTAATAGGGGAGGCCGGTTTAATGAGCAGTTCTTC
clone_size: NA
v_call: TRBV19
d_call: NA
j_call: TRBJ2-1

cdr3_aa: CASSVAAGGNQPQHF
cdr3_nt: TGTGCCAGCAGCGTAGCGGCAGGAGGGAATCAGCCCCAGCATTTT
clone_size: NA
v_call: TRBV9
d_call: NA
j_call: TRBJ1-5

cdr3_aa: CASSMNRVHTEAFF
cdr3_nt: TGTGCCAGCAGCATGAACAGGGTACACACTGAAGCTTTCTTT
clone_size: NA
v_call: TRBV5-4
d_call: NA
j_call: TRBJ1-1

cdr3_aa: CASTIGGSGELFF
cdr3_nt: TGTGCCAGCACCATTGGCGGGAGCGGGGAGCTGTTTTTT
clone_size: NA
v_call: TRBV25-1
d_call: TRBD2
j_call: TRBJ2-2

cdr3_aa: CSVVDVSSGNTIYF
cdr3_nt: TGCAGCGTTGTAGATGTCTCCTCTGGAAACACCATATATTTT
clone_size: NA
v_call: TRBV29-1
d_call: NA
j_call: TRBJ1-3

cdr3_aa: CASSLGGRIDTQYF
cdr3_nt: TGTGCCAGCAGTTTGGGCGGGAGGATAGATACGCAGTATTTT
clone_size: NA
v_call: TRBV28
d_call: TRBD2
j_call: TRBJ2-3

cdr3_aa: CAIGLAGVTDTQYF
cdr3_nt: TGTGCCATCGGACTAGCGGGAGTCACAGATACGCAGTATTTT
clone_size: NA
v_call: TRBV10-3
d_call: TRBD2
j_call: TRBJ2-3

cdr3_aa: CASSEEGTRLRNEQFF
cdr3_nt: TGTGCCAGCAGTGAAGAGGGGACTAGATTAAGGAATGAGCAGTTCTTC
clone_size: once
v_call: TRBV2
d_call: TRBD2
j_call: TRBJ2-1

cdr3_aa: CASRPQTGQTFNEQFF
cdr3_nt: TGTGCCAGCAGACCCCAAACGGGACAGACTTTCAATGAGCAGTTCTTC
clone_size: NA
v_call: TRBV11-1
d_call: TRBD1
j_call: TRBJ2-1

cdr3_aa: CASSVSSTYNEQFF
cdr3_nt: TGTGCCAGCAGTGTCTCTAGTACCTACAATGAGCAGTTCTTC
clone_size: NA
v_call: TRBV2
d_call: NA
j_call: TRBJ2-1

cdr3_aa: CASSVDSTGSGGYTF
cdr3_nt: TGTGCCAGCAGCGTAGACTCAACAGGGTCAGGTGGCTACACCTTC
clone_size: NA
v_call: TRBV9
d_call: NA
j_call: TRBJ1-2

cdr3_aa: CASSLTAVAGNTIYF
cdr3_nt: TGTGCCAGCAGCCTGACAGCCGTCGCTGGAAACACCATATATTTT
clone_size: NA
v_call: TRBV14
d_call: NA
j_call: TRBJ1-3

cdr3_aa: CASSQGQTYGYTF
cdr3_nt: TGTGCCAGCAGCCAAGGACAGACCTATGGCTACACCTTC
clone_size: NA
v_call: TRBV14
d_call: NA
j_call: TRBJ1-2

cdr3_aa: CASSLMDWTEAFF
cdr3_nt: TGTGCCAGCAGCTTAATGGACTGGACTGAAGCTTTCTTT
clone_size: few
v_call: TRBV7-2
d_call: NA
j_call: TRBJ1-1

cdr3_aa: CASSPNQGVGAFF
cdr3_nt: TGTGCCAGCAGCCCTAACCAGGGGGTTGGAGCTTTCTTT
clone_size: NA
v_call: TRBV7-3
d_call: TRBD1
j_call: TRBJ1-1

cdr3_aa: CASSQAGQGLQETQYF
cdr3_nt: TGTGCCAGCAGCCAAGCGGGACAGGGGCTCCAAGAGACCCAGTACTTC
clone_size: NA
v_call: TRBV4-2
d_call: TRBD1
j_call: TRBJ2-5

cdr3_aa: CASSYEASGSYEQYF
cdr3_nt: TGTGCCAGCAGTTACGAAGCTAGCGGCTCCTACGAGCAGTACTTC
clone_size: NA
v_call: TRBV6-5
d_call: TRBD2
j_call: TRBJ2-7

cdr3_aa: CASKTSGRSSSYNEQFF
cdr3_nt: TGTGCCAGCAAAACTAGCGGGAGAAGTAGCTCCTACAATGAGCAGTTCTTC
clone_size: NA
v_call: TRBV2
d_call: TRBD2
j_call: TRBJ2-1

cdr3_aa: CASSQRIAGGLEQFF
cdr3_nt: TGTGCCAGCAGCCAAAGAATAGCGGGAGGGCTAGAGCAGTTCTTC
clone_size: NA
v_call: TRBV14
d_call: TRBD2
j_call: TRBJ2-1